Here is one T cell receptor beta chain with its context. Its antigen is not identified. The sequenced template was RNA, covering the TCR beta CDR3 region. First-round RT-PCR used HTBI primers; second-round multiplex PCR followed. TCRdb reanalysed the multiplex PCR reads using MiXCR and keeps one entry per CDR3 protein. This table has about 410,000 distinct CDR3 sequences, about 16% appearing once. The sample belongs to a study of Graves' ophthalmopathy and Graves' hyperthyroidism. Study-level results: In blood, most expanded thyroid clonotypes above 0.001 frequency were also detected.

V was shortened by 2 bases and J by 4 bases, with 17 bases between the two germline ends. Germline CDR1 and CDR2: SGHDN and FVKESK. The CDR3 runs to 16 residues. PBMCs were isolated from an approximately 10 ml sample of fresh peripheral blood. This chain links TRBV14 with TRBJ2-5; D unclear. What was sequenced was peripheral blood. This receptor was taken from a woman under 30 with Graves' ophthalmopathy. Here the CDR3 DNA reads TGTGCCAGCAGCCAACGAAACCGAAATTCGGGAGAGACCCAGTACTTC. This codes for CASSQRNRNSGETQYF.